This TCR beta chain was captured in a study of blood T cell repertoires in COVID-19. Original processing notes: The assay estimated nucleated cells by amplifying reference gene primers. The table came from immunoSEQ multiplex PCR; TCRdb's copy has only in-frame clones and leaves some out. The V and J calls and clone size were taken over from that table, and D and trimming were inferred from the DNA. Of around 700,000 clones listed, 85% to 90% are singletons. V shed 10 bases, J shed 0 bases, and the junction held 5 bases outside the gene matches. Germline CDR1 SNHLY, CDR2 FYNNEI. The CDR3 spans 13 residues.

The sample consisted of peripheral blood. This TCR came from a young woman with acute or convalescent COVID-19. The chain employs TRBV2 and TRBJ1-2; 7 bases are shared with TRBD1. The CDR3 DNA sequence: TGTGCCACCAGACAGGGTTCTAACTATGGCTACACCTTC. Protein: CATRQGSNYGYTF.